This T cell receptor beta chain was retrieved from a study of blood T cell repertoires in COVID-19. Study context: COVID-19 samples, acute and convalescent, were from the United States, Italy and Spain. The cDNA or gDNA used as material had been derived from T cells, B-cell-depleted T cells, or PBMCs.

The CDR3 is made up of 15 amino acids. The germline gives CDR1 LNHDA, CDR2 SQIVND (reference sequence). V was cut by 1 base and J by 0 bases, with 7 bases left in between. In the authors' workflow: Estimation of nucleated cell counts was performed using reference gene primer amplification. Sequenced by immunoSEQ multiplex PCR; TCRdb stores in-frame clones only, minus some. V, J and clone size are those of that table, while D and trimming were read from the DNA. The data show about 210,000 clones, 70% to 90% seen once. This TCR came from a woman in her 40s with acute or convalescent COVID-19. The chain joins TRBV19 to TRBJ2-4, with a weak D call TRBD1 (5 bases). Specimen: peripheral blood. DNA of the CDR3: TGTGCCAGTAGTATAGGACAGCTAGCCAAAAACATTCAGTACTTC. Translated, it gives CASSIGQLAKNIQYF. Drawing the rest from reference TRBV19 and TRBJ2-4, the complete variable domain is DGGITQSPKYLFRKEGQNVTLSCEQNLNHDAMYWYRQDPGQGLRLIYYSQIVNDFQKGDIAEGYSVSREKKESFPLTVTSAQKNPTAFYLCASSIGQLAKNIQYFGAGTRLSVL.